The sequence of this TCR beta chain was determined in a study of blood T cell repertoires in COVID-19. Study background: The cDNA or gDNA used as material had been derived from T cells, B-cell-depleted T cells, or PBMCs.

This clone has just one count. Clones were sequenced by immunoSEQ multiplex PCR, and TCRdb holds only the in-frame ones, with some missing. Of roughly 230,000 clones in the sample, 89% were seen once. Per germline, CDR1 MGHDK and CDR2 SYGVNS. V shed 5 bases, J shed 5 bases, and the junction held 8 bases outside the gene matches. The CDR3 extends over 14 amino acids. The sequenced sample consisted of peripheral blood. V and J are TRBV25-1 and TRBJ1-1; 7 nucleotides agree with TRBD1. The TCR was taken from a woman in her thirties or forties who had recovered from COVID-19. The CDR3 DNA is TGTGCCAGCAGTTTGGAGACAGGGAGTACTGAAGCTTTCTTT. Amino acid sequence: CASSLETGSTEAFF.